This passage covers 2 T cell receptor beta chains from one sample sequenced in a study of PD-1 blockade in classical Hodgkin lymphoma. Time point of the sample: cycle 4 day 1 (C4D1), after 6 weeks of nivolumab. In every patient, relapse followed autologous stem cell transplantation, while exposure to brentuximab vedotin differed. Only in-frame clones appear in the TCRdb table, and some are missing; sequencing was by immunoSEQ multiplex PCR. The data show 34,000 or so clones, roughly four fifths seen once. The source was peripheral blood mononuclear cells (PBMCs), collected before the fourth cycle of nivolumab. The receptors were sampled from a human donor with classical Hodgkin lymphoma.

The chain uses TRBV28 and TRBJ2-2; D uncertain. From germline, CDR1 is MDHEN and CDR2 SYDVKM. The CDR3 runs to 15 residues. V was pared by 2 bases and J by 3 bases, with 10 bases between. The CDR3 reads CASSLPGFDTGELFF. The CDR3 DNA reads as TGTGCCAGCAGTTTACCCGGGTTTGACACCGGGGAGCTGTTTTTT.

The chain employs TRBV18 and TRBJ1-1; D is undetermined. CDR1 and CDR2 from the germline V gene are KGHSH and LQKENI. The length of the CDR3 is 15 residues. Trimming pared 2 bases from V and 1 base from J, leaving 11 bases between. The CDR3 loop is CASSPVSRQNTEAFF. The CDR3 DNA follows: TGTGCCAGCTCACCAGTGAGCAGGCAGAACACTGAAGCTTTCTTT.